The sequence of this T cell receptor (beta chain) was determined in a study of PD-1 blockade in classical Hodgkin lymphoma. Study in general: Each patient was given nivolumab 3 mg/kg through a vein every 2 weeks. Findings of the study overall: Anyone who began nivolumab under 1 year after ASCT was excluded. The drivers behind the repertoire differences, possibly disease activity or prior therapy, remain undefined.

Every patient relapsed after autologous stem cell transplantation, and brentuximab vedotin exposure varied. Profiling relied on immunoSEQ multiplex PCR, and the TCRdb table lists in-frame clones only, not all of them. The sample consists of more than 140,000 clones, 78% of them appearing once. The V gene's germline CDR1 is SGDLS and CDR2 YYNGEE. V trimming: 3 bases; J trimming: 0 bases; junction bases outside the gene matches: 11. The CDR3 runs 20 residues. This clone was detected many times. Antigen unknown. The chain joins TRBV9 to TRBJ1-6; 11 bases match TRBD1. The sample was peripheral blood mononuclear cells (PBMCs), taken before the second cycle of nivolumab. The source is a human donor with classical Hodgkin lymphoma. The chain's CDR3 is CASSAGTGGFKSSYNSPLHF. The CDR3 DNA reads as TGTGCCAGCAGCGCAGGGACAGGGGGGTTTAAATCCTCCTATAATTCACCCCTCCACTTT.